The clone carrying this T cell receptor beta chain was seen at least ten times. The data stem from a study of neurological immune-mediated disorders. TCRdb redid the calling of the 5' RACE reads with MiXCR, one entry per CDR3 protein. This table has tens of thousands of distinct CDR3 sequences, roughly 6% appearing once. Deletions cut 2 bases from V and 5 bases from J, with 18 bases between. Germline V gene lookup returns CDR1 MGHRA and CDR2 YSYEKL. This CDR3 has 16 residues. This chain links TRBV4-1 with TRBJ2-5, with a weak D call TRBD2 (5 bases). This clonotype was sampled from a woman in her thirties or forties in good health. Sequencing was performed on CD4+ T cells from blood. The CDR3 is CASSQYGNRAVETQYF. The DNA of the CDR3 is TGCGCCAGCAGCCAATACGGGAACCGAGCGGTGGAGACCCAGTACTTC.